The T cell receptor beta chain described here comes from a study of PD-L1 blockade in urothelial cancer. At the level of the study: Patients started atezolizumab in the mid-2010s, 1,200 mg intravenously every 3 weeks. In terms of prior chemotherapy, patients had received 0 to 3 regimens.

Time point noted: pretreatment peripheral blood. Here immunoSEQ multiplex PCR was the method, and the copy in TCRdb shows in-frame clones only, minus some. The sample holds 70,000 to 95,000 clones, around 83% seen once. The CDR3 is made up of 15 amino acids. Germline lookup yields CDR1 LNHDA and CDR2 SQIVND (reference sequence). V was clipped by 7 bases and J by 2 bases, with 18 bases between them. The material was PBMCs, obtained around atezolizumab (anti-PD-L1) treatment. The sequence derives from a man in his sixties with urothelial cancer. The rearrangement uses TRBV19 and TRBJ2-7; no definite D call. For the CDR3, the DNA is TGTGCCAGTACCCCCCGCCTCTCGGGTGCCTACGAGCAGTACTTC. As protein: CASTPRLSGAYEQYF.